Listed below are T cell receptor beta chains from one sample, sequenced in a study of blood T cell repertoires in COVID-19. TCRdb's copy holds only in-frame clones and misses some; the assay was immunoSEQ multiplex PCR. The sample lists around 230,000 clones, roughly four fifths occurring once. Source material: PBMCs or T cells enriched from blood (not recorded which). The receptors were gathered from a man aged 35-49 years who had recovered from COVID-19. Both conserved end residues are part of each CDR3. A D gene is named only where the DNA matches it firmly. Size is omitted from some rows. Given values are once, few, many or a class for expanded clones.

J gene: TRBJ1-1; clone size: -; V gene: TRBV19; D gene: -; CDR3 protein: CASNHRTEDTEAFF; CDR3 DNA: TGTGCCAGTAACCACAGGACCGAGGACACTGAAGCTTTCTTT
J gene: TRBJ2-7; clone size: -; V gene: TRBV28; D gene: -; CDR3 protein: CASSVYRVGEQYF; CDR3 DNA: TGTGCCAGCAGTGTATACAGGGTTGGGGAGCAGTACTTC
J gene: TRBJ2-2; clone size: -; V gene: TRBV19; D gene: TRBD1; CDR3 protein: CANHATGTGGRHGELFF; CDR3 DNA: TGTGCCAACCACGCAACCGGGACAGGTGGTCGTCACGGGGAGCTGTTTTTT
J gene: TRBJ2-5; clone size: once; V gene: TRBV5-1; D gene: -; CDR3 protein: CASSFGRSSVETQYF; CDR3 DNA: TGCGCCAGCAGCTTTGGCAGGTCGAGTGTCGAGACCCAGTACTTC
J gene: TRBJ2-4; clone size: -; V gene: TRBV28; D gene: -; CDR3 protein: CASSFDSTNIQYF; CDR3 DNA: TGTGCCAGCAGTTTTGACAGTACAAACATTCAGTACTTC
J gene: TRBJ2-1; clone size: -; V gene: TRBV7-2; D gene: TRBD2; CDR3 protein: CASSLLAGGGNEQFF; CDR3 DNA: TGTGCCAGCAGCTTGCTAGCGGGGGGTGGAAATGAGCAGTTCTTC
J gene: TRBJ2-3; clone size: -; V gene: TRBV4-1; D gene: TRBD2; CDR3 protein: CASSLSGTSGRADTQYF; CDR3 DNA: TGCGCCAGCAGCCTAAGTGGGACTAGCGGGAGGGCAGATACGCAGTATTTT
J gene: TRBJ1-5; clone size: -; V gene: TRBV9; D gene: -; CDR3 protein: CASSPNRADQPQHF; CDR3 DNA: TGTGCCAGCAGCCCCAACAGGGCGGATCAGCCCCAGCATTTT
J gene: TRBJ2-7; clone size: -; V gene: TRBV4-1; D gene: TRBD1; CDR3 protein: CASSQGGQGPYEQYF; CDR3 DNA: TGCGCCAGCAGCCAAGGAGGACAGGGGCCCTACGAGCAGTACTTC
J gene: TRBJ1-1; clone size: -; V gene: TRBV7-9; D gene: -; CDR3 protein: CASSLVSEGTEAFF; CDR3 DNA: TGTGCCAGCAGCTTAGTTAGCGAGGGCACTGAAGCTTTCTTT
J gene: TRBJ1-2; clone size: once; V gene: TRBV7-8; D gene: -; CDR3 protein: CASSWMGGHSYGYTF; CDR3 DNA: TGTGCCAGCAGCTGGATGGGGGGGCATAGCTATGGCTACACCTTC
J gene: TRBJ2-1; clone size: -; V gene: TRBV5-1; D gene: TRBD2; CDR3 protein: CASSLQGTSGDEQFF; CDR3 DNA: TGCGCCAGCAGCTTACAGGGGACTAGCGGCGATGAGCAGTTCTTC
J gene: TRBJ1-6; clone size: -; V gene: TRBV5-1; D gene: -; CDR3 protein: CASRTERNSPLHF; CDR3 DNA: TGCGCCAGCAGGACAGAGCGTAATTCACCCCTCCACTTT
J gene: TRBJ2-1; clone size: -; V gene: TRBV5-1; D gene: -; CDR3 protein: CASSGGYGGREFF; CDR3 DNA: TGCGCCAGCAGCGGAGGGTATGGGGGAAGGGAGTTCTTC
J gene: TRBJ1-5; clone size: -; V gene: TRBV30; D gene: -; CDR3 protein: CAWSDKGLWAQPQHF; CDR3 DNA: TGTGCCTGGAGTGACAAAGGACTTTGGGCTCAGCCCCAGCATTTT
J gene: TRBJ1-5; clone size: once; V gene: TRBV19; D gene: TRBD1; CDR3 protein: CASGGQGESPYRNQPQHF; CDR3 DNA: TGTGCCAGTGGCGGACAGGGCGAATCCCCTTATCGCAATCAGCCCCAGCATTTT
J gene: TRBJ2-3; clone size: -; V gene: TRBV12-5; D gene: -; CDR3 protein: CASGLVLQGDTQYF; CDR3 DNA: TGTGCTAGTGGTTTGGTACTACAGGGAGATACGCAGTATTTT
J gene: TRBJ1-2; clone size: -; V gene: TRBV19; D gene: -; CDR3 protein: CASSSMESGYTF; CDR3 DNA: TGTGCCAGTAGTAGTATGGAGAGCGGCTACACCTTC
J gene: TRBJ1-1; clone size: -; V gene: TRBV15; D gene: -; CDR3 protein: CATQGRRGTEAFF; CDR3 DNA: TGTGCCACCCAAGGGAGGAGGGGCACTGAAGCTTTCTTT
J gene: TRBJ2-4; clone size: -; V gene: TRBV21-1; D gene: -; CDR3 protein: CASSNRGGHLAKNIQYF; CDR3 DNA: TGTGCCAGCAGCAATAGGGGGGGACATTTAGCCAAAAACATTCAGTACTTC
J gene: TRBJ2-7; clone size: -; V gene: TRBV11-2; D gene: TRBD2; CDR3 protein: CASSLTGTRNFEQYF; CDR3 DNA: TGTGCCAGCAGCTTAACGGGGACTAGGAACTTCGAGCAGTACTTC
J gene: TRBJ1-3; clone size: -; V gene: TRBV19; D gene: -; CDR3 protein: CASSIDRGNTIYF; CDR3 DNA: TGTGCCAGTAGTATCGACAGGGGAAACACCATATATTTT
J gene: TRBJ2-1; clone size: -; V gene: TRBV10-3; D gene: TRBD2; CDR3 protein: CAISEQREGYYNEQFF; CDR3 DNA: TGTGCCATCAGTGAACAGCGGGAGGGTTACTACAATGAGCAGTTCTTC
J gene: TRBJ1-2; clone size: -; V gene: TRBV19; D gene: -; CDR3 protein: CASRQGNYGYTF; CDR3 DNA: TGTGCCAGCCGCCAGGGGAACTATGGCTACACCTTC
J gene: TRBJ2-5; clone size: -; V gene: TRBV5-1; D gene: TRBD1; CDR3 protein: CASSVGTGGGETQYF; CDR3 DNA: TGCGCCAGCAGCGTCGGGACAGGGGGAGGAGAGACCCAGTACTTC
J gene: TRBJ1-5; clone size: -; V gene: TRBV19; D gene: -; CDR3 protein: CASSMGGVVQPQHF; CDR3 DNA: TGTGCCAGTTCTATGGGCGGGGTCGTTCAGCCCCAGCATTTT
J gene: TRBJ2-1; clone size: -; V gene: TRBV5-1; D gene: -; CDR3 protein: CASRTLPSKGTEQFF; CDR3 DNA: TGCGCCAGCCGGACACTGCCGAGTAAGGGTACTGAGCAGTTCTTC
J gene: TRBJ1-3; clone size: -; V gene: TRBV21-1; D gene: -; CDR3 protein: CASKTRIGGTGNTIYF; CDR3 DNA: TGTGCCAGCAAAACGCGGATAGGGGGAACTGGAAACACCATATATTTT
J gene: TRBJ1-4; clone size: many; V gene: TRBV2; D gene: TRBD1; CDR3 protein: CASSEGGTGQLNEKLFF; CDR3 DNA: TGTGCCAGCAGTGAAGGGGGGACGGGACAGCTCAATGAAAAACTGTTTTTT
J gene: TRBJ1-1; clone size: once; V gene: TRBV10-3; D gene: TRBD1; CDR3 protein: CAITLDRDTEAFF; CDR3 DNA: TGTGCCATCACCCTGGACAGGGACACTGAAGCTTTCTTT
J gene: TRBJ2-7; clone size: -; V gene: TRBV19; D gene: -; CDR3 protein: CASSMNRGFYEQYF; CDR3 DNA: TGTGCCAGTAGTATGAATCGAGGGTTCTACGAGCAGTACTTC
J gene: TRBJ1-2; clone size: -; V gene: TRBV5-1; D gene: TRBD1; CDR3 protein: CASSLGGQGNGYTF; CDR3 DNA: TGCGCCAGCAGCTTGGGGGGACAGGGCAATGGCTACACCTTC
J gene: TRBJ1-6; clone size: -; V gene: TRBV6-5; D gene: TRBD1; CDR3 protein: CASSIEGAGNSPLHF; CDR3 DNA: TGTGCCAGCAGTATCGAGGGGGCGGGAAATTCACCCCTCCACTTT
J gene: TRBJ2-7; clone size: once; V gene: TRBV5-8; D gene: TRBD2; CDR3 protein: CASSLRGSSGGYEQYF; CDR3 DNA: TGTGCCAGCAGTCTCAGAGGGTCGAGCGGGGGCTACGAGCAGTACTTC
J gene: TRBJ1-2; clone size: -; V gene: TRBV6-5; D gene: -; CDR3 protein: CASRKDSFYTF; CDR3 DNA: TGTGCCAGCAGGAAAGACAGCTTCTACACCTTC
J gene: TRBJ2-4; clone size: -; V gene: TRBV11-2; D gene: TRBD2; CDR3 protein: CASSLEIRLAGGRKNIQYF; CDR3 DNA: TGTGCCAGCAGCTTAGAGATTAGACTAGCGGGGGGCCGGAAGAACATTCAGTACTTC
J gene: TRBJ2-5; clone size: few; V gene: TRBV18; D gene: -; CDR3 protein: CASSPPTSSRETQYF; CDR3 DNA: TGTGCCAGCTCACCACCGACTAGTTCCCGAGAGACCCAGTACTTC
J gene: TRBJ1-1; clone size: -; V gene: TRBV12-3/TRBV12-4; D gene: -; CDR3 protein: CASSRQRDTEAFF; CDR3 DNA: TGTGCCAGCAGTCGCCAGCGGGACACTGAAGCTTTCTTT
J gene: TRBJ2-2; clone size: few; V gene: TRBV30; D gene: TRBD1; CDR3 protein: CAWSRYRGLPGELFF; CDR3 DNA: TGTGCCTGGAGTCGATATAGGGGGCTTCCCGGGGAGCTGTTTTTT
J gene: TRBJ1-3; clone size: -; V gene: TRBV2; D gene: -; CDR3 protein: CASSGPPQGSSGNTIYF; CDR3 DNA: TGTGCCAGCAGTGGTCCCCCTCAGGGGAGCTCTGGAAACACCATATATTTT
J gene: TRBJ1-2; clone size: -; V gene: TRBV19; D gene: -; CDR3 protein: CASSIRQAGLYGYTF; CDR3 DNA: TGTGCCAGTAGTATACGGCAGGCAGGCCTCTATGGCTACACCTTC
J gene: TRBJ2-1; clone size: -; V gene: TRBV7-3; D gene: TRBD2; CDR3 protein: CASSSYGTSGNDEQFF; CDR3 DNA: TGTGCCAGCAGCTCCTACGGGACTAGCGGGAACGATGAGCAGTTCTTC
J gene: TRBJ1-1; clone size: -; V gene: TRBV5-1; D gene: -; CDR3 protein: CASSLGRLNTEAFF; CDR3 DNA: TGCGCCAGCAGCTTGGGTCGTTTGAACACTGAAGCTTTCTTT
J gene: TRBJ1-6; clone size: -; V gene: TRBV30; D gene: -; CDR3 protein: CAWDVGSPLHF; CDR3 DNA: TGTGCCTGGGATGTCGGTTCACCCCTCCACTTT
J gene: TRBJ1-6; clone size: -; V gene: TRBV19; D gene: -; CDR3 protein: CASSTGRRPNSPLHF; CDR3 DNA: TGTGCCAGTAGTACAGGGCGCAGGCCGAATTCACCCCTCCACTTT
J gene: TRBJ1-1; clone size: -; V gene: TRBV11-1; D gene: TRBD1; CDR3 protein: CASSRQGIEAFF; CDR3 DNA: TGTGCCAGCAGCCGACAGGGCATTGAAGCTTTCTTT
J gene: TRBJ2-5; clone size: -; V gene: TRBV3-1/TRBV3-2; D gene: TRBD2; CDR3 protein: CASSEGLAGDKTQYF; CDR3 DNA: TGTGCCAGCAGCGAGGGACTAGCGGGAGACAAGACCCAGTACTTC
J gene: TRBJ2-7; clone size: -; V gene: TRBV7-6; D gene: -; CDR3 protein: CASSSFKRTAPYEQYF; CDR3 DNA: TGTGCCAGCAGCTCCTTTAAGCGGACGGCGCCCTACGAGCAGTACTTC
J gene: TRBJ2-5; clone size: -; V gene: TRBV4-1; D gene: TRBD2; CDR3 protein: CASSPGGAWETQYF; CDR3 DNA: TGCGCCAGCAGCCCCGGGGGGGCCTGGGAGACCCAGTACTTC
J gene: TRBJ2-1; clone size: -; V gene: TRBV5-4; D gene: TRBD2; CDR3 protein: CASSLGGTSGRNEQFF; CDR3 DNA: TGTGCCAGCAGCTTGGGAGGGACTAGCGGGAGGAATGAGCAGTTCTTC